This record concerns one TCR beta chain sequence. Its cognate antigen is unknown. This CDR3 spans 14 amino acids. Germline CDR1 is SGDLS and CDR2 is YYNGEE. With V trimmed by 4 bases and J by 2 bases, 5 bases remained unmatched. The data originate from a study of T cell responses to AZD1222 COVID-19 vaccine. Study-wide points: Donors were chiefly white British, with a greater number of females, and clonal diversity was perhaps underestimated. There were vaccine-associated CD4 TCRs across spike, dominant at 160-218 and 743-854.

Produced via immunoSEQ multiplex PCR; TCRdb's table is partial and in-frame only. The sample carries about 150,000 clones, 90% recorded once. This clonotype was obtained from an adult in good health. The chain couples TRBV9 to TRBJ2-7; 8 bases agree with TRBD1. The sample was peripheral blood, taken on day 0 of AZD1222 vaccination. The CDR3 DNA follows: TGTGCCAGCAGCAAGACAGGGGTTACCTACGAGCAGTACTTC. It yields the protein CASSKTGVTYEQYF.